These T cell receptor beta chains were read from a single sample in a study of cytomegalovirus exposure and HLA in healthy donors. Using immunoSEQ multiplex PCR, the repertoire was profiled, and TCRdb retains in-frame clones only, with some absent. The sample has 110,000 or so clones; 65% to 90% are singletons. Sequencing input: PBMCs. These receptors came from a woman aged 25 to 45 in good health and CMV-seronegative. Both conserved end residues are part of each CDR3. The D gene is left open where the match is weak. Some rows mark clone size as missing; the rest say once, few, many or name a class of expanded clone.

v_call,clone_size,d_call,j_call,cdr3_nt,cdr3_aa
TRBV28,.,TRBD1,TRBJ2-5,TGTGCCAGCAGTTCGGGACAGGCGGAGACCCAGTACTTC,CASSSGQAETQYF
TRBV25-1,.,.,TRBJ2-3,TGTGCCACCCCGGACAGCTCGCAGTATTTT,CATPDSSQYF
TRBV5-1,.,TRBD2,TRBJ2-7,TGCGCCAGCAGTTGGGGGACTAGCGGGTACTCCTACGAGCAGTACTTC,CASSWGTSGYSYEQYF
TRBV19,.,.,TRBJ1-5,TGTGCCAGTAGTATGTTGTCAGGGGATCAGCCCCAGCATTTT,CASSMLSGDQPQHF
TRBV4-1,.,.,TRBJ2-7,TGCGCCAGCAGCAGGGAGGTCGAGAGGGCCCACGAGCAGTACTTC,CASSREVERAHEQYF
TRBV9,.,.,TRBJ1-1,TGTGCCAGCAGCGTAGATCCAAGAGACAGGAACACTGAAGCTTTCTTT,CASSVDPRDRNTEAFF
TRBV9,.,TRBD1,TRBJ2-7,TGTGCCAGCAGCGGACAGGGCTACGAGCAGTACTTC,CASSGQGYEQYF
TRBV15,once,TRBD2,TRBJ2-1,TGTGCCACCAGCAGAGGGCGGGAGGGCCTTAATGAGCAGTTCTTC,CATSRGREGLNEQFF
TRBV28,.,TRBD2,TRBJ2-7,TGTGCCAGCAGTTTATTGGGACTAGTGTCTGGCGAGCAGTACTTC,CASSLLGLVSGEQYF
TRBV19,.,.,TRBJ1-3,TGTGCCAGTAGTATTCGTCGGGGTTTGGTTGGAAACACCATATATTTT,CASSIRRGLVGNTIYF
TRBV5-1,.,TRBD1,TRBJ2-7,TGCGCCAGCAGCAAGGACAGGGGGCCTTACGAGCAGTACTTC,CASSKDRGPYEQYF
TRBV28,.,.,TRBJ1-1,TGTGCCAGCAGGGCCCGACGAGGGCCCGGGAACACTGAAGCTTTCTTT,CASRARRGPGNTEAFF
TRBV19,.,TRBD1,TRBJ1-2,TGTGCCAGCTCCGAGCAGGGGGCGGTCTATGGCTACACCTTC,CASSEQGAVYGYTF
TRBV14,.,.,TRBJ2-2,TGTGCCAGCAGCCATGTAGCTACCGGGGAGCTGTTTTTT,CASSHVATGELFF
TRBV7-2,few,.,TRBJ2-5,TGTGCCAGCAGCTCTCAAGAGACCCAGTACTTC,CASSSQETQYF
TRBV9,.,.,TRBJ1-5,TGTGCCAGCAGCCCGGGTAGGGGATTACAGCCCCAGCATTTT,CASSPGRGLQPQHF
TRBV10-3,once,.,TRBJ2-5,TGTGCCATCGGTCAGGGGGGAGAGACCCAGTACTTC,CAIGQGGETQYF
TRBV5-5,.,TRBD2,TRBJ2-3,TGTGCCAGCAGCTTGGTCCGCGGGAGGGCCACGAGCACAGATACGCAGTATTTT,CASSLVRGRATSTDTQYF
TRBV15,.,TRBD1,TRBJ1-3,TGTGCCACCAGCAGGGGGGACAGGGCCTTTGGAAACACCATATATTTT,CATSRGDRAFGNTIYF
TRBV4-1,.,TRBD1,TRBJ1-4,TGCGCCAGCAGCCACCCCGGACAGGGGAATGAAAAACTGTTTTTT,CASSHPGQGNEKLFF
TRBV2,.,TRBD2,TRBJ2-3,TGTGCCAGCAGTGATGTCCGGGTCCTGGGGGGGAGGGTAATGGATACGCAGTATTTT,CASSDVRVLGGRVMDTQYF
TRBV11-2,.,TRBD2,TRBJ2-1,TGTGCCAGCAGTCCCCTAGCGGGTGGTAGGGATGAGCAGTTCTTC,CASSPLAGGRDEQFF
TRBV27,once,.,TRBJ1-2,TGTGCCAGCAGTTTATCGTTTCAGGGGCGAGCTAACTATGGCTACACCTTC,CASSLSFQGRANYGYTF
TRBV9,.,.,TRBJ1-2,TGTGCCAGCAGCGTAGAAGCCCAGGGAACTAACTATGGCTACACCTTC,CASSVEAQGTNYGYTF
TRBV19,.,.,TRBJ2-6,TGTGCCAGTAGTATACGGGACACGGAGGTGAGAACTGGGGCCAACGTCCTGACTTTC,CASSIRDTEVRTGANVLTF
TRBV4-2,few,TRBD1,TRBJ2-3,TGTGCCAGCAGCCACCTTGACAGGGGGCGCGTAGATACGCAGTATTTT,CASSHLDRGRVDTQYF
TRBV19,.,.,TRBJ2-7,TGTGCCAGTAGTGAGCGTTTTTCGAACCAAGAGAGCTCCTACGAGCAGTACTTC,CASSERFSNQESSYEQYF
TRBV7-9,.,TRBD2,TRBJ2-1,TGTGCCAGCAGCTCCCCTAGCGGGAGGCAAAATGAGCAGTTCTTC,CASSSPSGRQNEQFF
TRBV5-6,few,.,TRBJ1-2,TGTGCCAGCAGCCCAGGGAACTATGGCTACACCTTC,CASSPGNYGYTF
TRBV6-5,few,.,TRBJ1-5,TGTGCCAGCAGTCCTGGGGGGGCCCACCATCAGCCCCAGCATTTT,CASSPGGAHHQPQHF
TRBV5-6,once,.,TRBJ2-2,TGTGCCAGCAGCTGGGGGGGACAGAACACCGGGGAGCTGTTTTTT,CASSWGGQNTGELFF
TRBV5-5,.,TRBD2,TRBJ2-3,TGTGCCAGCAGCTTGGGTAGCGGGAGGGGGGCAGATACGCAGTATTTT,CASSLGSGRGADTQYF
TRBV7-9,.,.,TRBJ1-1,TGTTCCAGCAGCTTAGGGGGGGAACGAGAAGCTTTCTTT,CSSSLGGEREAFF
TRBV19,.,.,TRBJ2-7,TGTGCCAGTAGTCAGGGCCGGAAGGGGCCCTCCTACGAGCAGTACTTC,CASSQGRKGPSYEQYF
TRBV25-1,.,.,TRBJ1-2,TGTGCCAGCAGTGAAGTTGGTTCCCATAGAGAATATGGCTACACCTTC,CASSEVGSHREYGYTF
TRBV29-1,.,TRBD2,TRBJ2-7,TGCAGCGCATTACTAGCGGGAGTTACCTACGAGCAGTACTTC,CSALLAGVTYEQYF
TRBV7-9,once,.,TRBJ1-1,TGTGCCAGCAGCCGGAAGGACACAGCTGAAGCTTTCTTT,CASSRKDTAEAFF
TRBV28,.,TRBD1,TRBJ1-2,TGTGCCAGCAGCCCGGGACAGGGGGGCTATGGCTACACCTTC,CASSPGQGGYGYTF
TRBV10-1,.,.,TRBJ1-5,TGCGCCAGCAGCCGGGGACACAATCAGCCCCAGCATTTT,CASSRGHNQPQHF
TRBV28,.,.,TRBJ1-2,TGTGCCAGCAGTTCACAGGGCCCAGGCTATGGCTACACCTTC,CASSSQGPGYGYTF
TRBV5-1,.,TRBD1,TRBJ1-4,TGCGCCAGCAGCTTGGCCACTGGACAGGGCGGCGAAAAACTGTTTTTT,CASSLATGQGGEKLFF
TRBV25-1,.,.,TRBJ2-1,TGTGCCACCGATCGGGGAGAGAACTACAATGAGCAGTTCTTC,CATDRGENYNEQFF
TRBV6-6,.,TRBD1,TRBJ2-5,TGTGCCAGCAGGCGGACAGGGGCCGTTGAGACCCAGTACTTC,CASRRTGAVETQYF
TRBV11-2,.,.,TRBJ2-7,TGTGCCAGCAGCTTCGGTGTCTACGAGCAGTACTTC,CASSFGVYEQYF
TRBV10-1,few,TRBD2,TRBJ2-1,TGCGCCAGCAGTGACTCCGGGACTAGCGGGAGAATTTACAATGAGCAGTTCTTC,CASSDSGTSGRIYNEQFF
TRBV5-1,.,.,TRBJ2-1,TGCGCCAGCAGCAATCCCGGGGGCGGGGGTGAGCAGTTCTTC,CASSNPGGGGEQFF
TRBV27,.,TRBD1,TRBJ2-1,TGTGCCAGCAGTTTATTCCGGGACAGGAAGAGCTCCTACAATGAGCAGTTCTTC,CASSLFRDRKSSYNEQFF
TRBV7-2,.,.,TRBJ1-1,TGTGCCAGCAGCTTAGTTTCGGTAAACACTGAAGCTTTCTTT,CASSLVSVNTEAFF
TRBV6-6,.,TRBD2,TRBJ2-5,TGTGCCAGCAGTCGGGGACTAGCGGGAGTGGAGACCCAGTACTTC,CASSRGLAGVETQYF
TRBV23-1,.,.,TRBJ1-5,TGCGCCAGCAGTCCCCGCGGCGGGGGTCAGCCCCAGCATTTT,CASSPRGGGQPQHF
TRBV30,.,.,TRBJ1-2,TGTGCCTGGAGGCCACCTCAACGGGGTTATGGCTACACCTTC,CAWRPPQRGYGYTF
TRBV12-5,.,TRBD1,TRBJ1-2,TGTGCTAGTGGTTTGAAGGAGGGGACAGTAATTTCCTATGGCTACACCTTC,CASGLKEGTVISYGYTF
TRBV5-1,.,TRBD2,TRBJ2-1,TGCGCCAGCAGCTTCGGGACTAGCGGAAACAATGAGCAGTTCTTC,CASSFGTSGNNEQFF
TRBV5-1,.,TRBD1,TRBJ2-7,TGCGCCAGCAGCTGGGGGACAGGGGGCGTCTACGAGCAGTACTTC,CASSWGTGGVYEQYF
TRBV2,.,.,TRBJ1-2,TGTGCCAGCAAAGAGGGTCTCGGTAGCTACACCTTC,CASKEGLGSYTF
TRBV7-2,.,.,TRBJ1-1,TGTGCCAGCAGCTTAGTGACAGGAATGAACACTGAAGCTTTCTTT,CASSLVTGMNTEAFF
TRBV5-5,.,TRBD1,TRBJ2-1,TGTGCCAGCAGCTTGACAGGGGGCCTACGACGGGACAATGAGCAGTTCTTC,CASSLTGGLRRDNEQFF